These T cell receptor beta chains were read from a single sample in a study of blood T cell repertoires in COVID-19. Profiled with immunoSEQ multiplex PCR; TCRdb holds only in-frame clones, not every one. In the table there are about 300,000 clones, about 89% of which are singletons. Sequencing was carried out using PBMCs or T cells enriched from blood (not recorded which). These receptors came from a middle-aged woman who had recovered from COVID-19. Both conserved end residues are part of each CDR3. A D gene is named only where the DNA matches it firmly. Some rows have no size entry. The others give once, few or many, or a class for an expanded clone.

size: once
V: TRBV11-3
D: -
J: TRBJ2-6
CDR3: CASSFGPGSGANVLTF
DNA: TGTGCCAGCAGCTTTGGTCCGGGTTCTGGGGCCAACGTCCTGACTTTC

size: -
V: TRBV6-5
D: TRBD1
J: TRBJ1-2
CDR3: CASSRTGLDGYTF
DNA: TGTGCCAGCAGTCGGACAGGGCTTGATGGCTACACCTTC

size: -
V: TRBV7-8
D: TRBD1
J: TRBJ1-5
CDR3: CASSLNRGRSNQPQHF
DNA: TGTGCCAGCAGCTTAAACAGGGGAAGAAGCAATCAGCCCCAGCATTTT

size: -
V: TRBV19
D: -
J: TRBJ1-5
CDR3: CASTQTTSNQPQHF
DNA: TGTGCCAGTACACAGACAACTAGCAATCAGCCCCAGCATTTT

size: -
V: TRBV3-1/TRBV3-2
D: -
J: TRBJ1-6
CDR3: CASSHRGGPLHF
DNA: TGTGCCAGCAGCCACCGGGGTGGCCCCCTCCACTTT

size: -
V: TRBV30
D: -
J: TRBJ1-5
CDR3: CAWSVGRSQPQHF
DNA: TGTGCCTGGAGTGTCGGCAGGTCTCAGCCCCAGCATTTT

size: -
V: TRBV7-2
D: -
J: TRBJ2-2
CDR3: CASSFEGAATGELFF
DNA: TGTGCCAGCAGCTTCGAAGGGGCCGCTACCGGGGAGCTGTTTTTT

size: -
V: TRBV4-1
D: TRBD1
J: TRBJ1-1
CDR3: CASRDRVDSTEAFF
DNA: TGCGCCAGCAGAGACAGGGTAGATTCCACTGAAGCTTTCTTT

size: -
V: TRBV27
D: TRBD1
J: TRBJ1-4
CDR3: CASSLDRGYEKLFF
DNA: TGTGCCAGCAGTTTAGACAGGGGCTATGAAAAACTGTTTTTT

size: -
V: TRBV30
D: TRBD1
J: TRBJ2-1
CDR3: CAWRGGQGPYNEQFF
DNA: TGTGCCTGGAGAGGGGGACAGGGACCTTACAATGAGCAGTTCTTC

size: -
V: TRBV7-9
D: -
J: TRBJ1-1
CDR3: CASSLRGVSTEAFF
DNA: TGTGCCAGCAGCCTCAGGGGAGTGAGCACTGAAGCTTTCTTT

size: -
V: TRBV7-2
D: -
J: TRBJ2-3
CDR3: CASSDPGGSPDTQYF
DNA: TGTGCCAGCAGCGACCCAGGCGGGTCCCCGGATACGCAGTATTTT

size: -
V: TRBV11-2
D: TRBD1
J: TRBJ1-1
CDR3: CASRTNKGQKNTEAFF
DNA: TGTGCCAGCAGAACTAATAAGGGACAGAAGAACACTGAAGCTTTCTTT

size: -
V: TRBV19
D: TRBD1
J: TRBJ2-7
CDR3: CASRTGTGLYEQYF
DNA: TGTGCCAGTAGGACGGGGACAGGGCTATACGAGCAGTACTTC

size: -
V: TRBV7-6
D: TRBD2
J: TRBJ2-1
CDR3: CASSAVVNSGRAIEQFF
DNA: TGTGCCAGCAGCGCCGTAGTGAATAGCGGGAGGGCCATTGAGCAGTTCTTC

size: -
V: TRBV18
D: TRBD1
J: TRBJ2-5
CDR3: CASSPRTGVEETQYF
DNA: TGTGCCAGCTCACCACGGACAGGGGTGGAAGAGACCCAGTACTTC

size: -
V: TRBV30
D: -
J: TRBJ1-2
CDR3: CAWSFRHIYGYTF
DNA: TGTGCCTGGAGCTTTCGACACATCTATGGCTACACCTTC

size: -
V: TRBV7-9
D: TRBD1
J: TRBJ2-7
CDR3: CASSLHRDRGGEQYF
DNA: TGTGCCAGCAGCTTACATCGAGACAGGGGTGGCGAGCAGTACTTC

size: -
V: TRBV7-8
D: -
J: TRBJ1-5
CDR3: CASSLASGGNSNQPQHF
DNA: TGTGCCAGCAGCTTAGCGAGCGGGGGAAATAGCAATCAGCCCCAGCATTTT

size: -
V: TRBV25-1
D: TRBD2
J: TRBJ2-1
CDR3: CASSERLGGSGEQFF
DNA: TGTGCCAGCAGTGAAAGGCTCGGGGGGTCCGGTGAGCAGTTCTTC

size: few
V: TRBV9
D: -
J: TRBJ2-7
CDR3: CASSSNRAPYEQYF
DNA: TGTGCCAGCAGCAGCAACAGGGCCCCCTACGAGCAGTACTTC

size: few
V: TRBV27
D: -
J: TRBJ2-1
CDR3: CASSLEALSSYNEQFF
DNA: TGTGCCAGCAGTTTAGAGGCCCTGAGCTCCTACAATGAGCAGTTCTTC

size: many
V: TRBV7-8
D: -
J: TRBJ1-5
CDR3: CASSTRTGNQPQHF
DNA: TGTGCCAGCAGCACACGGACAGGCAATCAGCCCCAGCATTTT

size: -
V: TRBV7-2
D: TRBD1
J: TRBJ1-5
CDR3: CASSLRTGEQPQHF
DNA: TGTGCCAGCAGCTTAAGGACAGGGGAACAGCCCCAGCATTTT

size: -
V: TRBV7-6
D: TRBD1
J: TRBJ1-1
CDR3: CASSGQGDTEAFF
DNA: TGTGCCAGCAGCGGACAGGGGGATACTGAAGCTTTCTTT

size: -
V: TRBV27
D: TRBD1
J: TRBJ2-1
CDR3: CASSSFRQGSYNEQFF
DNA: TGTGCCAGCAGTTCCTTCAGACAGGGGTCCTACAATGAGCAGTTCTTC

size: -
V: TRBV5-1
D: -
J: TRBJ1-2
CDR3: CASSLVGQRSYGYTF
DNA: TGCGCCAGCAGCTTGGTCGGCCAACGGAGCTATGGCTACACCTTC

size: -
V: TRBV19
D: TRBD1
J: TRBJ1-5
CDR3: CASSIVLTGNQPQHF
DNA: TGTGCCAGTAGTATAGTTTTGACAGGGAATCAGCCCCAGCATTTT

size: -
V: TRBV7-9
D: TRBD1
J: TRBJ1-4
CDR3: CASSLLQGAAREKLFF
DNA: TGTGCCAGCAGCTTACTACAGGGGGCGGCTAGAGAAAAACTGTTTTTT

size: -
V: TRBV6-6
D: TRBD1
J: TRBJ2-7
CDR3: CASSRTGSSYEQYF
DNA: TGTGCCAGCAGCCGGACAGGGAGCTCCTACGAGCAGTACTTC

size: -
V: TRBV19
D: -
J: TRBJ1-6
CDR3: CASRRLGSYNSPLHF
DNA: TGTGCCAGTAGACGACTGGGCTCCTATAATTCACCCCTCCACTTT

size: -
V: TRBV2
D: -
J: TRBJ1-2
CDR3: CASSIDRQRATF
DNA: TGTGCCAGCAGTATAGACCGACAGCGGGCCACCTTC

size: -
V: TRBV19
D: TRBD1
J: TRBJ1-5
CDR3: CASKGANRGSNQPQHF
DNA: TGTGCCAGTAAGGGTGCGAACAGGGGGAGCAATCAGCCCCAGCATTTT

size: -
V: TRBV2
D: -
J: TRBJ1-5
CDR3: CASSDLEISNQPQHF
DNA: TGTGCCAGCAGTGACTTAGAGATTAGCAATCAGCCCCAGCATTTT

size: -
V: TRBV5-1
D: -
J: TRBJ1-1
CDR3: CASRPQENTEAFF
DNA: TGCGCCAGCAGACCTCAGGAGAACACTGAAGCTTTCTTT

size: -
V: TRBV5-1
D: -
J: TRBJ2-5
CDR3: CASSLGQREETQYF
DNA: TGCGCCAGCAGCTTGGGCCAGCGGGAAGAGACCCAGTACTTC

size: once
V: TRBV5-8
D: -
J: TRBJ1-4
CDR3: CASSLQGRGSTNEKLFF
DNA: TGTGCCAGCAGCTTACAGGGAAGGGGCTCAACTAATGAAAAACTGTTTTTT

size: -
V: TRBV2
D: -
J: TRBJ1-1
CDR3: CASTENSEAFF
DNA: TGTGCCAGCACTGAAAACAGTGAAGCTTTCTTT

size: -
V: TRBV7-3
D: TRBD1
J: TRBJ2-2
CDR3: CASSRQGAVNTGELFF
DNA: TGTGCCAGCAGCCGACAGGGGGCGGTTAACACCGGGGAGCTGTTTTTT

size: -
V: TRBV19
D: -
J: TRBJ2-7
CDR3: CASSGYGRANYEQYF
DNA: TGTGCCAGTAGTGGTTATGGCAGGGCAAACTACGAGCAGTACTTC

size: -
V: TRBV27
D: -
J: TRBJ1-1
CDR3: CASKSRAMNTEAFF
DNA: TGTGCCAGCAAGTCCAGGGCAATGAACACTGAAGCTTTCTTT

size: -
V: TRBV19
D: -
J: TRBJ1-2
CDR3: CASSIGRANYGYTF
DNA: TGTGCCAGTAGTATCGGCAGGGCCAACTATGGCTACACCTTC

size: -
V: TRBV5-1
D: -
J: TRBJ1-4
CDR3: CASSWGLTNEKLFF
DNA: TGCGCCAGCAGCTGGGGGCTCACTAATGAAAAACTGTTTTTT

size: -
V: TRBV7-3
D: TRBD1
J: TRBJ1-1
CDR3: CASSWGTGGDTEAFF
DNA: TGTGCCAGCAGCTGGGGGACAGGGGGCGACACTGAAGCTTTCTTT

size: once
V: TRBV27
D: TRBD1
J: TRBJ1-1
CDR3: CASRYRQGNTEAFF
DNA: TGTGCCAGCCGTTACCGACAGGGAAACACTGAAGCTTTCTTT

size: -
V: TRBV10-3
D: -
J: TRBJ1-1
CDR3: CAISGRETSEAFF
DNA: TGTGCCATCAGCGGGAGGGAGACTTCTGAAGCTTTCTTT

size: -
V: TRBV5-1
D: -
J: TRBJ2-5
CDR3: CASNPEPPALTQYF
DNA: TGCGCCAGCAATCCCGAGCCCCCCGCACTCACCCAGTACTTC

size: -
V: TRBV5-1
D: -
J: TRBJ2-7
CDR3: CASSLGRGSIEQYF
DNA: TGCGCCAGCAGCTTGGGAAGGGGATCCATCGAGCAGTACTTC

size: once
V: TRBV4-3
D: TRBD2
J: TRBJ2-1
CDR3: CASSQDLRSSGYNEQFF
DNA: TGCGCCAGCAGCCAAGATTTACGGTCTAGCGGTTACAATGAGCAGTTCTTC

size: -
V: TRBV30
D: -
J: TRBJ1-1
CDR3: CAWSLGPAPAFF
DNA: TGTGCCTGGAGCCTGGGGCCTGCCCCGGCTTTCTTT

size: -
V: TRBV6-1
D: -
J: TRBJ1-6
CDR3: CASSEQGRSPLHF
DNA: TGTGCCAGCAGTGAACAGGGGAGATCACCCCTCCACTTT

size: -
V: TRBV11-3
D: TRBD1
J: TRBJ1-5
CDR3: CASSFDSGTGGSNQPQHF
DNA: TGTGCCAGCAGCTTTGATAGCGGGACAGGGGGCAGCAATCAGCCCCAGCATTTT